The rows below give T cell receptor beta chains drawn from one sample of a study of vaccination and CD4 T cells after COVID-19. MiXCR was run by TCRdb on the PCR reads, yielding one entry per CDR3 protein. Of about 4,500 distinct CDR3 sequences listed, 60% to 75% were seen once; the top ten hold less than 35%. For these receptors, no antigen is known. The sample was CD4+ T cells from blood, cultured in vitro. These receptors came from a human donor in good health. Both conserved end residues are part of each CDR3. A D gene is named only where the DNA matches it firmly. Only some rows state a clone size, as once, few, many or a class for expanded clones.

V gene	J gene	CDR3 length	D gene	clone size	CDR3 protein	CDR3 DNA
TRBV5-4	TRBJ2-5	13	.	.	CATHSFVEKTQYF	TGTGCAACTCATTCATTCGTCGAAAAGACCCAGTACTTC
TRBV12-3/TRBV12-4	TRBJ1-1	16	.	.	CASSLALGYMNTEAFF	TGTGCCAGCAGTTTAGCGCTCGGATACATGAACACTGAAGCTTTCTTT
TRBV12-3/TRBV12-4	TRBJ1-5	12	.	.	CASRGHNQPQHF	TGTGCCAGCAGGGGTCATAATCAGCCCCAGCATTTT
TRBV28	TRBJ1-1	14	TRBD1	.	CASSSDRGLTEAFF	TGTGCCAGCAGTTCCGACAGGGGGCTGACTGAAGCTTTCTTT
TRBV20-1	TRBJ2-7	12	.	.	CSVRRGVYEQYF	TGCAGTGTGAGGAGGGGCGTCTACGAGCAGTACTTC
TRBV10-3	TRBJ2-1	14	.	.	CAIRIGGTYNEQFF	TGTGCCATCAGGATAGGGGGGACCTACAATGAGCAGTTCTTC
TRBV7-2	TRBJ1-2	14	.	.	CASSLGGEIYGYTF	TGTGCCAGCAGCTTAGGCGGGGAGATCTATGGCTACACCTTC
TRBV7-2	TRBJ2-2	14	.	few	CASSPKDFTGELFF	TGTGCCAGCAGCCCTAAGGACTTCACCGGGGAGCTGTTTTTT
TRBV20-1	TRBJ1-6	17	.	.	CSATGGGDRPRRSPLHF	TGCAGTGCCACGGGTGGGGGCGACAGGCCGCGTAGGTCACCCCTCCACTTT
TRBV20-1	TRBJ1-5	15	TRBD1	.	CSARDVGTGNQPQHF	TGCAGTGCTAGGGACGTCGGGACAGGAAATCAGCCCCAGCATTTT
TRBV7-2	TRBJ2-7	13	.	.	CASSPANSYEQYF	TGTGCCAGCAGCCCCGCTAATTCGTACGAGCAGTACTTC
TRBV1	TRBJ1-5	20	.	.	CTSSQDVLHRGLFGNQPQHF	TGCACCAGCAGCCAAGACGTCCTACACAGGGGGCTTTTCGGCAATCAGCCCCAGCATTTT
TRBV5-5	TRBJ1-1	14	TRBD1	once	CASSWGQGNTEAFF	TGTGCCAGCAGCTGGGGACAGGGGAACACTGAAGCTTTCTTT
TRBV7-9	TRBJ1-2	15	.	few	CASSLELGGAHGYTF	TGTGCCAGCAGCTTAGAGTTAGGGGGGGCGCATGGCTACACCTTC